The rows below give T cell receptor beta chains drawn from one sample of a study of memory B cells and T cells in multiple sclerosis. These TCRs' antigens remain unknown. Sequencing was performed with immunoSEQ multiplex PCR; in TCRdb, only in-frame clones are kept and a portion is missing. The sample holds 30,000 to 40,000 clones, roughly 82% seen once. The source material was PBMCs from blood kept in culture. These receptor sequences come from a human donor with multiple sclerosis. Each CDR3 is given with its conserved first and last residue. Fields, in order: clone size, D gene, V gene, J gene, CDR3 DNA, CDR3 protein. The D gene is left open where the match is weak. The size entry is marked missing in some rows and otherwise reads once, few, many or a size class.

abundance: NA
d_gene: TRBD2
v_gene: TRBV9
j_gene: TRBJ2-5
CDR3nt: TGTGCCAGCAGCGTGGGACTAGCGGGAGGGCCGGCAGAGACCCAGTACTTC
CDR3aa: CASSVGLAGGPAETQYF

abundance: NA
d_gene: TRBD1
v_gene: TRBV6-6
j_gene: TRBJ1-4
CDR3nt: TGTGCCAGCAGGGACAGGGAAAATGAAAAACTGTTTTTT
CDR3aa: CASRDRENEKLFF

abundance: NA
d_gene: NA
v_gene: TRBV10-2
j_gene: TRBJ2-7
CDR3nt: TGCGCCAGCAGACCTAAGACCGGCTCCTACGAGCAGTACTTC
CDR3aa: CASRPKTGSYEQYF

abundance: once
d_gene: NA
v_gene: TRBV5-5
j_gene: TRBJ1-2
CDR3nt: TGTGCCAGCAGCTTGGGGGGCCCCAACTATGGCTACACCTTC
CDR3aa: CASSLGGPNYGYTF

abundance: NA
d_gene: NA
v_gene: TRBV10-3
j_gene: TRBJ2-2
CDR3nt: TGTGCCATCAGTGAGTCTTACGGGGGCGGCGGGGAGCTGTTTTTT
CDR3aa: CAISESYGGGGELFF

abundance: NA
d_gene: TRBD2
v_gene: TRBV6-1
j_gene: TRBJ2-7
CDR3nt: TGTGCCAGCAGTGATCCCACGGGAGGGAACGAGCAGTACTTC
CDR3aa: CASSDPTGGNEQYF

abundance: NA
d_gene: NA
v_gene: TRBV5-4
j_gene: TRBJ2-3
CDR3nt: TGTGCCAGCAGCTTGGTTTTCACAGATACGCAGTATTTT
CDR3aa: CASSLVFTDTQYF

abundance: NA
d_gene: TRBD2
v_gene: TRBV9
j_gene: TRBJ2-7
CDR3nt: TGTGCCAGCAGCGTACTGGCAGGAGGGACTAGAGTCCACGAGCAGTACTTC
CDR3aa: CASSVLAGGTRVHEQYF

abundance: once
d_gene: NA
v_gene: TRBV5-1
j_gene: TRBJ1-5
CDR3nt: TGCGCCAGCAGCTTCAGGGGAGGCGACAATCAGCCCCAGCATTTT
CDR3aa: CASSFRGGDNQPQHF

abundance: NA
d_gene: TRBD2
v_gene: TRBV4-2
j_gene: TRBJ2-6
CDR3nt: TGTGCCAGCAGCCAAGCTTACGGACTAGCGGGGGGCTCTGGGGCCAACGTCCTGACTTTC
CDR3aa: CASSQAYGLAGGSGANVLTF

abundance: NA
d_gene: NA
v_gene: TRBV25-1
j_gene: TRBJ2-2
CDR3nt: TGTGCCAGCAGCGGGCACAGTCCCCAGGCCGGGGAGCTGTTTTTT
CDR3aa: CASSGHSPQAGELFF

abundance: NA
d_gene: NA
v_gene: TRBV28
j_gene: TRBJ2-2
CDR3nt: TGTGCCAGCATCCGACCCTGGGGGGGGCTCGGGGAGCTGTTTTTT
CDR3aa: CASIRPWGGLGELFF

abundance: NA
d_gene: TRBD2
v_gene: TRBV19
j_gene: TRBJ2-3
CDR3nt: TGTGCCAGTACGCTACTAGCGGGAGGGAGCACAGATACGCAGTATTTT
CDR3aa: CASTLLAGGSTDTQYF

abundance: NA
d_gene: NA
v_gene: TRBV7-2
j_gene: TRBJ1-2
CDR3nt: TGTGCCAGCAGTTTACAGGGAGGCATCTATGGCTACACCTTC
CDR3aa: CASSLQGGIYGYTF

abundance: once
d_gene: TRBD1
v_gene: TRBV4-1
j_gene: TRBJ1-2
CDR3nt: TGCGCCAGCAGCCAAGACGGGACAGGGGACTATGGCTACACCTTC
CDR3aa: CASSQDGTGDYGYTF

abundance: NA
d_gene: NA
v_gene: TRBV18
j_gene: TRBJ1-1
CDR3nt: TGTGCCAGCTCACCTACAGGCAACACTGAAGCTTTCTTT
CDR3aa: CASSPTGNTEAFF

abundance: NA
d_gene: NA
v_gene: TRBV6-5
j_gene: TRBJ1-2
CDR3nt: TGTGCCAGCAGCTCTGGGACAAACGCTTATGGCTACACCTTC
CDR3aa: CASSSGTNAYGYTF

abundance: NA
d_gene: TRBD1
v_gene: TRBV2
j_gene: TRBJ1-1
CDR3nt: TGTGCCAGCAGGGCCCTGGGACAGGGGATAACTGAAGCTTTCTTT
CDR3aa: CASRALGQGITEAFF

abundance: NA
d_gene: TRBD1
v_gene: TRBV19
j_gene: TRBJ2-1
CDR3nt: TGTGCCAGTAGTATAGTGGACAGGGGGCCCAACAATGAGCAGTTCTTC
CDR3aa: CASSIVDRGPNNEQFF

abundance: NA
d_gene: TRBD2
v_gene: TRBV9
j_gene: TRBJ2-1
CDR3nt: TGTGCCAGCAGCGGGCCGGGACTAGCGGCCAATGAGCAGTTCTTC
CDR3aa: CASSGPGLAANEQFF

abundance: NA
d_gene: TRBD1
v_gene: TRBV4-2
j_gene: TRBJ1-3
CDR3nt: TGTGCCAGCAGCCAAGGACAGGGACAACTACTTGGAAACACCATATATTTT
CDR3aa: CASSQGQGQLLGNTIYF

abundance: NA
d_gene: NA
v_gene: TRBV7-9
j_gene: TRBJ2-6
CDR3nt: TGTGCCAGCAGCTCCCTGGCGGCATCTGGGGCCAACGTCCTGACTTTC
CDR3aa: CASSSLAASGANVLTF

abundance: NA
d_gene: NA
v_gene: TRBV10-3
j_gene: TRBJ2-5
CDR3nt: TGTGCCATCAGTGGGCCGACAGGTGGGGAGACCCAGTACTTC
CDR3aa: CAISGPTGGETQYF

abundance: once
d_gene: NA
v_gene: TRBV28
j_gene: TRBJ1-1
CDR3nt: TGTGCCAGCAGTTTATTGACAGAAGCTTTCTTT
CDR3aa: CASSLLTEAFF

abundance: NA
d_gene: NA
v_gene: TRBV9
j_gene: TRBJ2-2
CDR3nt: TGTGCCAGCAGCGGGTCGGAGAGCGATTACGGGGAGTTGTTTTTT
CDR3aa: CASSGSESDYGELFF

abundance: NA
d_gene: TRBD1
v_gene: TRBV6-4
j_gene: TRBJ1-2
CDR3nt: TGTGCCAGCACCCCGGGACAGGGGGCTGGCGGCTACACCTTC
CDR3aa: CASTPGQGAGGYTF

abundance: NA
d_gene: NA
v_gene: TRBV6-1
j_gene: TRBJ2-3
CDR3nt: TGTGCCAGCAGAGAGACTAGAGATACGCAGTATTTT
CDR3aa: CASRETRDTQYF

abundance: few
d_gene: TRBD1
v_gene: TRBV19
j_gene: TRBJ1-2
CDR3nt: TGTGCCAGTAGGACCAGGGGGCCCTATGGCTACACCTTC
CDR3aa: CASRTRGPYGYTF

abundance: NA
d_gene: TRBD2
v_gene: TRBV15
j_gene: TRBJ2-3
CDR3nt: TGTGCCACCAGCAGAGATTTCCCCAGACTAGCGGGAGATGAGGATACGCAGTATTTT
CDR3aa: CATSRDFPRLAGDEDTQYF

abundance: NA
d_gene: NA
v_gene: TRBV29-1
j_gene: TRBJ1-2
CDR3nt: TGCAGCGTTGAATGGCGGAAGGTAGATGGCTACACCTTC
CDR3aa: CSVEWRKVDGYTF

abundance: NA
d_gene: NA
v_gene: TRBV15
j_gene: TRBJ2-3
CDR3nt: TGTGCCACCAGCCCTGGGGGTTTTACAAGTACAGATACGCAGTATTTT
CDR3aa: CATSPGGFTSTDTQYF

abundance: NA
d_gene: TRBD2
v_gene: TRBV5-1
j_gene: TRBJ2-1
CDR3nt: TGCGCCAGCAGCTTGGGCCTAGCGGGAGGTCTGGCCTACAATGAGCAGTTCTTC
CDR3aa: CASSLGLAGGLAYNEQFF

abundance: NA
d_gene: NA
v_gene: TRBV6-1
j_gene: TRBJ2-7
CDR3nt: TGTGCCAGCAGCGCCAATGGGGGGTACGAGCAGTACTTC
CDR3aa: CASSANGGYEQYF

abundance: NA
d_gene: TRBD1
v_gene: TRBV7-2
j_gene: TRBJ1-2
CDR3nt: TGTGCCAGCAGCTTAAGAGGGACAGGGGCTGATGGCTACACCTTC
CDR3aa: CASSLRGTGADGYTF

abundance: NA
d_gene: TRBD1
v_gene: TRBV18
j_gene: TRBJ1-1
CDR3nt: TGTGCCAGCTCACTATTTAACCGCGGACAGGGTCCCACTGAAGCTTTCTTT
CDR3aa: CASSLFNRGQGPTEAFF

abundance: NA
d_gene: NA
v_gene: TRBV18
j_gene: TRBJ2-2
CDR3nt: TGTGCCAGCTCACCACCTCAGGGAATTACCGGGGAGCTGTTTTTT
CDR3aa: CASSPPQGITGELFF

abundance: once
d_gene: NA
v_gene: TRBV19
j_gene: TRBJ1-5
CDR3nt: TGTGCCAGTAGTCAAAGGCGGGTCGGAACATATAGCAATCAGCCCCAGCATTTT
CDR3aa: CASSQRRVGTYSNQPQHF